The 9 T cell receptor beta chains below were found in one sample sequenced in a study of cytomegalovirus exposure and HLA in healthy donors. The PCR contained 60 Vbeta and 13 Jbeta primers. TCRdb keeps only in-frame clones here, not all; method: immunoSEQ multiplex PCR. The data hold over 250,000 clones, with 86% observed a single time. The specimen sequenced was PBMCs. All receptors derive from a man aged 35 to 55 in good health and CMV-seropositive.

The CDR3 here is CASRPRGTNYGYTF. CDR3 sequence (DNA): TGTGCCAGCAGACCCCGAGGAACTAACTATGGCTACACCTTC. The rearrangement uses TRBV19 and TRBJ1-2; D is undetermined. Germline V gene data show CDR1 as LNHDA and CDR2 as SQIVND (reference sequence). This CDR3 has 14 amino acids. The V end lost 9 bases, the J end lost 0 bases, and 14 bases lay between the germline ends.

This chain uses TRBV6-1 with TRBJ2-7; 7 positions agree with TRBD1. CDR1 is MNHNS and CDR2 is SASEGT in the germline V gene. The CDR3 is made up of 14 amino acids. V trimming: 5 bases; J trimming: 3 bases; junction bases outside the gene matches: 7. The chain's CDR3 is CASSPGQSFYEQYF. The CDR3 nucleotides are TGTGCCAGCAGTCCGGGACAGAGTTTCTACGAGCAGTACTTC.

The V call is TRBV10-1, the J call TRBJ2-3; D perhaps matches TRBD2 (6 bases). Trimming shortened V by 2 bases and J by 3 bases, and 9 bases separated the two germline ends. The V gene's germline CDR1 is WNHNN and CDR2 SYGVQD (reference sequence). The CDR3 has 14 residues. The CDR3 nucleotides read TGCGCCAGCAGTGAGACGGGAGAGACAGATACGCAGTATTTT. This translates into CASSETGETDTQYF.

This clone was seen only a few times. V gene TRBV4-3 combines with J gene TRBJ2-7; D is perhaps TRBD1 (5 bases). V was cut by 0 bases and J by 6 bases, with 12 bases left in between. The germline V gene has CDR1 LGHNA and CDR2 YSLEER. The CDR3 totals 14 residues. CDR3 sequence (DNA): TGCGCCAGCAGCCAAGATGTAGGGGCCGGCGAGCAGTACTTC. As protein: CASSQDVGAGEQYF.

The chain links TRBV5-1 to TRBJ2-6; the D gene is possibly TRBD2 (5 bases). Looked up from germline, CDR1 is SGHRS and CDR2 is YFSETQ. This CDR3 has 15 amino acids. Trimming took off 4 bases at V and 0 bases at J, with 8 bases between the two ends. CDR3 nucleotides: TGCGCCAGCAGCACGGGGTACTCTGGGGCCAACGTCCTGACTTTC. It is translated as CASSTGYSGANVLTF.

V and J are TRBV5-4 and TRBJ2-7, with 7 positions matching TRBD2. Germline assignment: CDR1 SGHNT and CDR2 YYREEE (reference sequence). V shed 4 bases, J shed 4 bases, and the junction held 11 bases outside the gene matches. CDR3 length: 15 residues. The CDR3 region is CASSPSPGRGYEQYF. CDR3 DNA sequence: TGTGCCAGCAGCCCGTCCCCGGGGCGGGGGTACGAGCAGTACTTC.

The chain carries TRBV7-9 and TRBJ1-2, with TRBD1 matching 8 bases. V trimming: 5 bases; J trimming: 7 bases; junction bases outside the gene matches: 6. The CDR3 totals 13 residues. Per the germline V gene, CDR1 is SEHNR and CDR2 is FQNEAQ (reference sequence). The DNA for the CDR3 is TGTGCCAGCAGCGCGGACAGGGTGGGTGGCTACACCTTC. It yields the protein CASSADRVGGYTF.

This clone was found a few times. Other DNA sequences of this sample code for an identical CDR3. The chain combines TRBV27 with TRBJ2-7, with TRBD1 as a possible D gene (7 bases). Germline assignment: CDR1 MNHEY and CDR2 SMNVEV (reference sequence). Trimming stripped 3 bases from V and 1 base from J, with 10 bases between. The length of the CDR3 is 14 residues. The CDR3 region is CASSLQGGSYEQYF. The CDR3 DNA is TGTGCCAGCAGTTTGCAGGGGGGATCCTACGAGCAGTACTTC.

The chain has TRBV6-6 and TRBJ1-6; 7 bases agree with TRBD1. Germline CDR1 MNHNY, CDR2 SVGAGI (reference sequence). The CDR3 has 14 residues. Trimming took 7 bases from V and 9 from J; bases not matched to a gene: 9. Here the CDR3 reads CASNDGTVSSPLHF. In DNA form, the CDR3 reads TGTGCCAGCAACGATGGGACAGTCAGTTCACCCCTCCACTTT.